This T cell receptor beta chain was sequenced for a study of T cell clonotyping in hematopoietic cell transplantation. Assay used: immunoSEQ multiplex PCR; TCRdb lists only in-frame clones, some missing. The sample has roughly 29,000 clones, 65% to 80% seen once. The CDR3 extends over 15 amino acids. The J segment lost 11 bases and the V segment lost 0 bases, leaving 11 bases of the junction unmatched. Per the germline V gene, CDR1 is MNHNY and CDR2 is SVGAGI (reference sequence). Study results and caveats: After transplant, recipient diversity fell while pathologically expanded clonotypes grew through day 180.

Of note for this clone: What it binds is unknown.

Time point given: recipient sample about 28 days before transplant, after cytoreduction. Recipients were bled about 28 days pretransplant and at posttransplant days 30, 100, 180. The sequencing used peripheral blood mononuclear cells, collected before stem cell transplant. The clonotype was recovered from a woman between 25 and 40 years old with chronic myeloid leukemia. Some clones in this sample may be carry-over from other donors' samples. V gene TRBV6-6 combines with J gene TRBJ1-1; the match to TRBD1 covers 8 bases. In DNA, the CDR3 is TGTGCCAGCAGTTACTCGGGTCAGGGGGCTCGCCAGGCTTTCTTT. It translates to CASSYSGQGARQAFF.